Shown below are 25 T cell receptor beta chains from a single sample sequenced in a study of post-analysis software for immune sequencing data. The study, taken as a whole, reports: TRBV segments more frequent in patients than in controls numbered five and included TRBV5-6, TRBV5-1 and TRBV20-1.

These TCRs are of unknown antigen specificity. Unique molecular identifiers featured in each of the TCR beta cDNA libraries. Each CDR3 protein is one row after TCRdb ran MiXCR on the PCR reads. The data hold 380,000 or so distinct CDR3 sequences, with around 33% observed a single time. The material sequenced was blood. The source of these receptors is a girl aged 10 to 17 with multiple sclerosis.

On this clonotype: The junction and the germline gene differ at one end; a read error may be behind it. The CDR3 bases are TGTGCCAGCAGTTCAAAACGGGGGAGCCCAGATACGGAGTATTTT. It yields the protein CASSSKRGSPDTEYF. The chain links TRBV12-3 or TRBV12-4 to TRBJ2-3; possible D gene TRBD2, 6 bases. The CDR3 is 15 amino acids.

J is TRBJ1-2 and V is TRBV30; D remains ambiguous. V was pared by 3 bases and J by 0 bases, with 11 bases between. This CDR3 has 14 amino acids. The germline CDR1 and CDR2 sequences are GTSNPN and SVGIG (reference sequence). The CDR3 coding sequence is TGTGCCTGGAGCCCAGACGGCTCTAACTATGGCTACACCTTC. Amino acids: CAWSPDGSNYGYTF.

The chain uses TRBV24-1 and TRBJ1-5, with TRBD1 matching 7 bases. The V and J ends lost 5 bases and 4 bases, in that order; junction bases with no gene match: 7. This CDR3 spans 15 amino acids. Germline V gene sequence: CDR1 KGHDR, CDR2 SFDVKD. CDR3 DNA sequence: TGTGCCACCAGTGGCACGGACAGGATAAATCAGCCCCAGCATTTT. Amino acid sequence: CATSGTDRINQPQHF.

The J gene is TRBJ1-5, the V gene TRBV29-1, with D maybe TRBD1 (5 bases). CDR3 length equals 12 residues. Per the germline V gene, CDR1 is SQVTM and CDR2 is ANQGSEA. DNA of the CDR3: TGCAGTACCAGGGTTAGCAATCAGCCCCAGCATTTT. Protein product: CSTRVSNQPQHF. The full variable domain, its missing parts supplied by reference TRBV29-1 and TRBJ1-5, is SAVISQKPSRDICQRGTSLTIQCQVDSQVTMMFWYRQQPGQSLTLIATANQGSEATYESGFVIDKFPISRPNLTFSTLTVSNMSPEDSSIYLCSTRVSNQPQHFGDGTRLSIL.

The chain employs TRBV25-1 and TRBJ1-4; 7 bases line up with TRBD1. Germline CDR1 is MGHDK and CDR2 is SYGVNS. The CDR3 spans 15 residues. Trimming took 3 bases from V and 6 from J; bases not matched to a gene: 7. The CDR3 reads CASSDYRGVDEKLFF. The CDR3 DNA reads TGTGCCAGCAGTGACTACAGGGGAGTAGATGAAAAACTGTTTTTT.

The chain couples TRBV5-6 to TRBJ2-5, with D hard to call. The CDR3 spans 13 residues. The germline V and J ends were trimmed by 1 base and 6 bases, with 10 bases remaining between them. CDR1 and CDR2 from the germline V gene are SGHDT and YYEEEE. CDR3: CASSLTRSKTQYF. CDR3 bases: TGTGCCAGCAGCTTGACCCGGTCGAAGACCCAGTACTTC.

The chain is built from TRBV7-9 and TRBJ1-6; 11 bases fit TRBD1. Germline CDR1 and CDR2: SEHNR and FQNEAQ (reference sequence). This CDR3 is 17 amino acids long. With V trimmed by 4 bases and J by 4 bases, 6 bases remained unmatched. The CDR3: CASSSGQGAIYNSPLHF. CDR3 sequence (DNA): TGTGCCAGCAGCTCCGGACAGGGGGCAATATATAATTCACCCCTCCACTTT.

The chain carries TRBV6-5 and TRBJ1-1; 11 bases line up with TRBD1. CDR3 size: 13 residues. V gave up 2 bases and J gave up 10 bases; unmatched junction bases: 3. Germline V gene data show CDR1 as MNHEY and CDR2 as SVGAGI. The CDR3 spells CASSYPGQGAAFF. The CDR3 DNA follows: TGTGCCAGCAGTTACCCCGGACAGGGGGCAGCTTTCTTT.

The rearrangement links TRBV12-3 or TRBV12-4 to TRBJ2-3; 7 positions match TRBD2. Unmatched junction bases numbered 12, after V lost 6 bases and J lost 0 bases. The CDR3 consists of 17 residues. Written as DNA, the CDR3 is TGTGCCAGCAGCCCAGGACTAGGAGGGTTTAGCACAGATACGCAGTATTTT. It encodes CASSPGLGGFSTDTQYF.

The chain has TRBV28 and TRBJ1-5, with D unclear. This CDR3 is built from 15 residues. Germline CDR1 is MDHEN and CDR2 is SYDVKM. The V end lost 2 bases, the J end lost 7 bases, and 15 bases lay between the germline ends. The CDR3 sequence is CASSLASVYGQPQHF. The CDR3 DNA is TGTGCCAGCAGTTTAGCTTCCGTCTACGGACAGCCCCAGCATTTT.

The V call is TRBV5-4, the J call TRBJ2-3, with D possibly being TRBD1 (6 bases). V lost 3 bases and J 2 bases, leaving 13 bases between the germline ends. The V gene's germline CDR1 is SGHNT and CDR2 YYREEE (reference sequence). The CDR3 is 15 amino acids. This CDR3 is CASSSRTDPTDTQYF. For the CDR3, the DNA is TGTGCCAGCAGCTCTAGGACAGACCCCACAGATACGCAGTATTTT. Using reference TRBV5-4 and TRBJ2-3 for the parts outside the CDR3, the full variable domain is ETGVTQSPTHLIKTRGQQVTLRCSSQSGHNTVSWYQQALGQGPQFIFQYYREEENGRGNFPPRFSGLQFPNYSSELNVNALELDDSALYLCASSSRTDPTDTQYFGPGTRLTVL.

The CDR3 region is CASSLEGSAGNEQFF. The CDR3 DNA reads TGCGCCAGCAGCTTGGAGGGGTCGGCTGGCAATGAGCAGTTCTTC. V gene TRBV5-1 combines with J gene TRBJ2-1; the D gene is possibly TRBD1 (5 bases). The CDR3 is 15 residues long. Germline CDR1 and CDR2: SGHRS and YFSETQ. V gave up 0 bases and J gave up 6 bases, with 13 bases separating them.

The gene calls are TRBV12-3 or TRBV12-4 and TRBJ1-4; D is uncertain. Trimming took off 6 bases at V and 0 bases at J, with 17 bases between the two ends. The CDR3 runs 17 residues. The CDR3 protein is CASSQGLTTTTNEKLFF. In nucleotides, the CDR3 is TGTGCCAGCAGCCAAGGGCTTACCACCACAACTAATGAAAAACTGTTTTTT.

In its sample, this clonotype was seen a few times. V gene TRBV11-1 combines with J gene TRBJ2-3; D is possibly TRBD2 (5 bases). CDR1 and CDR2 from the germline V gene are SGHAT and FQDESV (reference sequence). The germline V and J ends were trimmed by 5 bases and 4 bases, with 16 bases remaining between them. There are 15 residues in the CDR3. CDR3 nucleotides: TGTGCCAGCAGCCACCGGGATCTCGATCCAGATACGCAGTATTTT. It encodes CASSHRDLDPDTQYF.

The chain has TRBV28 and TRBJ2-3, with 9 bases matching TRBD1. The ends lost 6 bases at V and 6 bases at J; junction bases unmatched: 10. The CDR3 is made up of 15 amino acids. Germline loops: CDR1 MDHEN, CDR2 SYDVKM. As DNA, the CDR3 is TGTGCCAGCAGCCCATTGGACAGGGGCGAGGATACGCAGTATTTT. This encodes CASSPLDRGEDTQYF.

In DNA, the CDR3 is TGTGCCAGCAGCTCGCCAGGGGTTGATACGCAGTATTTT. Amino acid sequence: CASSSPGVDTQYF. The chain has TRBV7-2 and TRBJ2-3, with D maybe TRBD1 (6 bases). Germline CDR1 SGHTA, CDR2 FQGNSA. The CDR3 runs 13 residues. Trimming removed 4 bases from V and 6 bases from J, with 11 bases in between. Full variable domain (outside the CDR3, taken from reference TRBV7-2 and TRBJ2-3): GAGVSQSPSNKVTEKGKDVELRCDPISGHTALYWYRQSLGQGLEFLIYFQGNSAPDKSGLPSDRFSAERTGGSVSTLTIQRTQQEDSAVYLCASSSPGVDTQYFGPGTRLTVL.

The CDR3 DNA is TGCGCCAGCAGCTTCCAGGACAACTATGGCTACACCTTC. Protein sequence: CASSFQDNYGYTF. V and J are TRBV5-1 and TRBJ1-2, with unresolved D. Trimming removed 2 bases from V and 2 bases from J, with 7 bases in between. The germline CDR1 and CDR2 sequences are SGHRS and YFSETQ. CDR3 length: 13 residues.

The DNA of the CDR3 is TGCAGTGCCTCCGACTATCAAGCTGGAAACACCATATATTTT. It translates to CSASDYQAGNTIYF. The V and J genes are TRBV20-1 and TRBJ1-3; D is ambiguous. Germline CDR1 DFQATT, CDR2 SNEGSKA (reference sequence). The CDR3 covers 14 residues. The V end was cut by 6 bases, the J end by 2 bases, with 14 bases between.

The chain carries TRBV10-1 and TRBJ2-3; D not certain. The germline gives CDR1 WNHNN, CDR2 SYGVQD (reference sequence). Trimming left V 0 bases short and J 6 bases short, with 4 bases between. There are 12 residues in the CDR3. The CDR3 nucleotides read TGCGCCAGCAGTGAGTCAAGGGATACGCAGTATTTT. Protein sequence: CASSESRDTQYF.

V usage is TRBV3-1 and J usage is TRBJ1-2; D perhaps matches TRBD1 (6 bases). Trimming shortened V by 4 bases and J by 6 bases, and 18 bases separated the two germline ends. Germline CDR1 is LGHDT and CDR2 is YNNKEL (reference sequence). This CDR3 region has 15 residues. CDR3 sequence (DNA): TGTGCCAGCAGCCGATCACTCGGGACAAACCATGGCTACACCTTC. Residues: CASSRSLGTNHGYTF.

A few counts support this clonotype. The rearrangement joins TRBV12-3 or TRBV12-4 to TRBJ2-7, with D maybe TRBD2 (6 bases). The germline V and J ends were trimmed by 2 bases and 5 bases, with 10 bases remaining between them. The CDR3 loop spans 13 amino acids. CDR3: CASSLSAGHEQYF. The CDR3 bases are TGTGCCAGCAGTTTATCTGCGGGGCACGAGCAGTACTTC.

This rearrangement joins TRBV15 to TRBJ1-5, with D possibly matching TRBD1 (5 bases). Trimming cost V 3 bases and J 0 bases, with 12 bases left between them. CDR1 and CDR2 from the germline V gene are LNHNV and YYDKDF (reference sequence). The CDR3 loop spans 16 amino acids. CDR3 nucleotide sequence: TGTGCCACCAGCAGGGAGACAGCCCTTAGCAATCAGCCCCAGCATTTT. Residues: CATSRETALSNQPQHF.

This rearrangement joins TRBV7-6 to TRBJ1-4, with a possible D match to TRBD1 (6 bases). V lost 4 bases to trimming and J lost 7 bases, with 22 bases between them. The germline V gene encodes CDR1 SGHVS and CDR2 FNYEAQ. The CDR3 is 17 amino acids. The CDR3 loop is CASSYTALGGAGEKLFF. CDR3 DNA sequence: TGTGCCAGCAGCTACACAGCCCTAGGGGGGGCTGGTGAAAAACTGTTTTTT.

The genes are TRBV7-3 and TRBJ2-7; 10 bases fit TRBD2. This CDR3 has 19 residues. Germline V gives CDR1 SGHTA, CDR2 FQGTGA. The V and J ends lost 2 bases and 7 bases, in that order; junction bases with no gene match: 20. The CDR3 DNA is TGTGCCAGCAGCTTAGAGGGCGGGGGAGCGGGGGGGCCTGGAAATGAGCAGTACTTC. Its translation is CASSLEGGGAGGPGNEQYF.

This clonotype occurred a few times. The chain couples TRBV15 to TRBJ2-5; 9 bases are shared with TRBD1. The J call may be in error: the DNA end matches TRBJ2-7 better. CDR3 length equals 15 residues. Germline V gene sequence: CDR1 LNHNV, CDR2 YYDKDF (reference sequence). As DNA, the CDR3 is TGTGCCACCAGCAGAGATAGGACAGGGGTCTACGAGCAGTACTTC. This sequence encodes CATSRDRTGVYEQYF.